This T cell receptor (beta chain) was profiled in a study of identical twins. This clonotype appeared a few times. MiXCR, applied by TCRdb to the 5' RACE reads, yields one record per CDR3 protein. The sample shows 1.5 million to 2 million distinct CDR3 sequences, around 29% of them seen only once. V gave up 0 bases and J gave up 10 bases; unmatched junction bases: 4. Germline V gene data show CDR1 as ENHRY and CDR2 as SYGVKD. This CDR3 comprises 14 residues. This clonotype was obtained from a newborn girl in good health. The rearrangement links TRBV10-3 to TRBJ2-1; 9 bases map to TRBD2. The sample taken for sequencing was cord blood. The CDR3 nucleotides read TGTGCCATCAGTGAGTCAGGCCTAGCGGGGGAGCAGTTCTTC. Residues: CAISESGLAGEQFF.